The clone carrying this T cell receptor (beta chain) was seen more than once but under ten times. TCRdb's table, derived via immunoSEQ multiplex PCR, lists solely in-frame clones and lacks some. This sample has 55,000 to 75,000 clones; around 85% occur once, and the top ten carry about 2.5%. The source of the sample is a study of neoadjuvant anti-PD-1 for oral cavity cancer. The CDR3 length is 18 residues. The V and J ends lost 3 bases and 5 bases, in that order; junction bases with no gene match: 19. Germline lookup yields CDR1 SGHKS and CDR2 YYEKEE (reference sequence). This specimen was PBMCs, taken before nivolumab (anti-PD-1) treatment. The clonotype originates from a person between 40 and 79 years old with oral cavity squamous cell carcinoma. This chain uses TRBV5-5 with TRBJ2-5, with 7 bases matching TRBD1. CDR3 in amino acids: CASSSRAGGPGGAETQYF. The CDR3 DNA reads as TGTGCCAGCAGCTCACGCGCAGGGGGACCAGGCGGAGCGGAGACCCAGTACTTC.